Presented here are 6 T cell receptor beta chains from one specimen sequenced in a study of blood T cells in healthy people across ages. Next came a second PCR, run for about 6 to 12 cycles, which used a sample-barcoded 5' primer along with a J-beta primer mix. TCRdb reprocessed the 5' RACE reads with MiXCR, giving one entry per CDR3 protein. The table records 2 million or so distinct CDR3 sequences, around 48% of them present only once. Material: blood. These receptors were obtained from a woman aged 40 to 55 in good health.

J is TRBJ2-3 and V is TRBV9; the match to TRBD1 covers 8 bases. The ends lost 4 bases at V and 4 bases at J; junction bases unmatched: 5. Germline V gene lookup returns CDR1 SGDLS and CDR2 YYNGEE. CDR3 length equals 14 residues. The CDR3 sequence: CASSKTGVSDTQYF. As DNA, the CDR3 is TGTGCCAGCAGCAAGACAGGGGTCTCAGATACGCAGTATTTT. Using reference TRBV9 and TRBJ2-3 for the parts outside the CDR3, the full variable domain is DSGVTQTPKHLITATGQRVTLRCSPRSGDLSVYWYQQSLDQGLQFLIQYYNGEERAKGNILERFSAQQFPDLHSELNLSSLELGDSALYFCASSKTGVSDTQYFGPGTRLTVL.

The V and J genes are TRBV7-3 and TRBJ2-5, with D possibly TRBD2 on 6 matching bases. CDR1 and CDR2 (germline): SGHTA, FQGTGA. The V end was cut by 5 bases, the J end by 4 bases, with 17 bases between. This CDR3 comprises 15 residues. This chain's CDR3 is CASSPGLPGGETQYF. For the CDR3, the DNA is TGTGCCAGCAGCCCTGGACTCCCCGGGGGAGAGACCCAGTACTTC.

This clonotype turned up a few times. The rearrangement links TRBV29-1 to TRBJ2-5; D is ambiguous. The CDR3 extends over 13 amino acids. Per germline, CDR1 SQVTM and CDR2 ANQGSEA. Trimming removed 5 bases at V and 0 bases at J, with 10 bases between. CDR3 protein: CSVSTMYQETQYF. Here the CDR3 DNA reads TGCAGCGTTTCCACAATGTACCAAGAGACCCAGTACTTC.

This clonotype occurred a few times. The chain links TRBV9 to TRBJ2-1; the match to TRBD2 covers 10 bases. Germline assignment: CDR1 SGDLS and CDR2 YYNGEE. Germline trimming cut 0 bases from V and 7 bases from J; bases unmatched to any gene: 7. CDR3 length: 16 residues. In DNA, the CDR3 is TGTGCCAGCAGCGTAGTATCTAGCGGGGGTTTTAATGAGCAGTTCTTC. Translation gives CASSVVSSGGFNEQFF.

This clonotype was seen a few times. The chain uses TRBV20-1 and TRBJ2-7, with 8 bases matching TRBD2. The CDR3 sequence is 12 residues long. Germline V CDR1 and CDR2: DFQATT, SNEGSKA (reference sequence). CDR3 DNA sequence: TGCAGCCTACTAGCGGAGACCTACGAGCAGTACTTC. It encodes CSLLAETYEQYF.

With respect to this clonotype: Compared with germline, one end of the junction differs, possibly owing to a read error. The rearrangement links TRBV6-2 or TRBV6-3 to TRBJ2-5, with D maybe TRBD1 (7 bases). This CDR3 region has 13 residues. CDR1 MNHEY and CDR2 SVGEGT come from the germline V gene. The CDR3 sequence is CASSRQGGNGQYF. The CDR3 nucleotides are TGCGCCAGCAGTCGTCAGGGGGGCAATGGGCAGTACTTC.